The 32 T cell receptor beta chains given below trace back to one sample, sequenced in a study of neurological immune-mediated disorders. In TCRdb, the 5' RACE reads were re-called with MiXCR into one record per CDR3 protein. The sample contains 65,000 to 80,000 distinct CDR3 sequences, approximately 5% of which appear only once. The sequencing sample was made of PBMCs. Source of these receptors: a woman aged 65 to 85 with multiple sclerosis.

Many counts were recorded for this clonotype. The V call is TRBV6-2 or TRBV6-3, the J call TRBJ1-4; D gene unclear. The CDR3 runs 14 residues. Deletions cut 0 bases from V and 8 bases from J, with 10 bases between. Germline CDR1 and CDR2: MNHEY and SVGEGT. CDR3 in amino acids: CASSYSGYREKLFF. DNA of the CDR3: TGTGCCAGCAGTTACTCCGGATACCGCGAAAAACTGTTTTTT.

This clonotype came up many times. The gene calls are TRBV3-1 and TRBJ2-2, with 10 bases lining up with TRBD2. Per the germline V gene, CDR1 is LGHDT and CDR2 is YNNKEL (reference sequence). The CDR3 has 17 residues. The junction had 12 bases not matched to a gene; V was cut back by 7 bases and J by 4 bases. CDR3 in amino acids: CASNPTRSGRATGELFF. In DNA, the CDR3 is TGTGCCAGCAACCCCACACGGAGCGGGAGGGCCACCGGGGAGCTGTTTTTT. Full variable domain (remainder filled in from reference TRBV3-1 and TRBJ2-2): DTAVSQTPKYLVTQMGNDKSIKCEQNLGHDTMYWYKQDSKKFLKIMFSYNNKELIINETVPNRFSPKSPDKAHLNLHINSLELGDSAVYFCASNPTRSGRATGELFFGEGSRLTVL.

This clonotype was recorded at least ten times. This chain links TRBV20-1 with TRBJ1-5; D is perhaps TRBD1 (6 bases). The CDR3 covers 14 residues. CDR1 DFQATT and CDR2 SNEGSKA come from the germline V gene (reference sequence). The V and J ends lost 3 bases and 3 bases respectively, with 12 bases between them. The CDR3 DNA is TGCAGTGCTAGTGCGGGGGCTAACAATCAGCCCCAGCATTTT. This codes for CSASAGANNQPQHF.

This clonotype has at least ten counts. The chain couples TRBV3-1 to TRBJ2-7; no definite D call. There are 11 residues in the CDR3. Germline V gene sequence: CDR1 LGHDT, CDR2 YNNKEL (reference sequence). V was trimmed by 5 bases and J by 3 bases, leaving 5 bases between them. The CDR3 protein is CASSKVYEQYF. In DNA, the CDR3 is TGTGCCAGCAGCAAGGTCTACGAGCAGTACTTC.

This clonotype appeared many times. The CDR3 DNA is TGTGCCAGCAGTTACGGAGGGGGCCTTACAGATACGCAGTATTTT. It codes for CASSYGGGLTDTQYF. The V call is TRBV6-5, the J call TRBJ2-3; TRBD1 is a possible D gene (7 bases). Trimming pared 2 bases from V and 3 bases from J, leaving 12 bases between. This CDR3 comprises 15 residues. The germline gives CDR1 MNHEY, CDR2 SVGAGI.

This clonotype has a count of ten or more. The V call is TRBV12-3 or TRBV12-4, the J call TRBJ2-1; unclear D gene. Trimming took 5 bases from V and 0 from J, leaving 8 bases between them. The CDR3 contains 14 residues. The CDR3: CASSPTDSYNEQFF. The CDR3, as DNA: TGTGCCAGCAGTCCTACGGACTCCTACAATGAGCAGTTCTTC.

In this sample, this clonotype turned up a few times. A single base separates this from a much larger clone, so it may be a read error. This chain links TRBV20-1 with TRBJ1-3, with D possibly TRBD1 on 5 matching bases. This CDR3 has 14 amino acids. Germline CDR1 and CDR2: DFQATT and SNEGSKA (reference sequence). Trimming cost V 5 bases and J 3 bases, with 14 bases left between them. The CDR3 DNA is TGCAGTGCTTCCGACTGGGGCTATGGAAACACCATATATTTT. Residues: CSASDWGYGNTIYF.

This clonotype was detected ten times or more. The chain links TRBV24-1 to TRBJ1-5; D may be TRBD1 (5 bases). The CDR3 totals 17 residues. V was cut by 4 bases and J by 1 base, with 16 bases left in between. Per the germline V gene, CDR1 is KGHDR and CDR2 is SFDVKD. The CDR3 DNA follows: TGTGCCACCAGTGACTTCCTTGGGGGGGGGAGCAATCAGCCCCAGCATTTT. Its protein product is CATSDFLGGGSNQPQHF.

This clonotype was seen repeatedly, ten times or more. The CDR3 nucleotides read TGTGCCAGCAGTTTTTATATCGGCACCCCGAACACTGAAGCTTTCTTT. It specifies CASSFYIGTPNTEAFF. The rearrangement links TRBV12-3 or TRBV12-4 to TRBJ1-1; D remains unclear. Trimming removed 3 bases at V and 1 base at J, with 15 bases between. There are 16 residues in the CDR3.

This clonotype was detected many times. The chain joins TRBV20-1 to TRBJ2-1, with 9 bases lining up with TRBD2. J gave up 4 bases and V 6 bases, and 10 bases lay outside the gene matches. This CDR3 is 15 amino acids long. The germline V gene has CDR1 DFQATT and CDR2 SNEGSKA (reference sequence). The CDR3 DNA is TGCAGTGCCCAGTGGGGGACTAGCTCTTACAATGAGCAGTTCTTC. This sequence encodes CSAQWGTSSYNEQFF.

At least ten counts were recorded for this clonotype. V usage is TRBV5-1 and J usage is TRBJ2-1; 12 positions agree with TRBD2. V shed 0 bases and J 4 bases; nucleotides not matched to a gene: 2. The germline CDR1 and CDR2 sequences are SGHRS and YFSETQ. The CDR3 sequence is 16 residues long. CDR3 region: CASSLAGLAGYNEQFF. The CDR3 DNA reads TGCGCCAGCAGCTTGGCTGGACTAGCGGGATACAATGAGCAGTTCTTC. Drawing the rest from reference TRBV5-1 and TRBJ2-1, the complete variable domain is KAGVTQTPRYLIKTRGQQVTLSCSPISGHRSVSWYQQTPGQGLQFLFEYFSETQRNKGNFPGRFSGRQFSNSRSEMNVSTLELGDSALYLCASSLAGLAGYNEQFFGPGTRLTVL.

This clonotype appeared many times. The CDR3 is CSAPSAGQITDTQYF. The CDR3 DNA reads as TGCAGTGCACCATCCGCGGGACAAATCACAGATACGCAGTATTTT. The J gene is TRBJ2-3, the V gene TRBV20-1; D is perhaps TRBD1 or TRBD2 (6 bases each). Germline CDR1 and CDR2: DFQATT and SNEGSKA (reference sequence). This CDR3 contains 15 residues. Trimming removed 6 bases at V and 2 bases at J, with 18 bases between.

This clonotype was seen at least ten times. The chain carries TRBV28 and TRBJ2-3; TRBD2 might be the D (6 bases). Trimming shortened V by 7 bases and J by 2 bases, and 13 bases separated the two germline ends. The CDR3 runs to 14 residues. Germline CDR1 MDHEN, CDR2 SYDVKM. CDR3 region: CASISGGYTDTQYF. The CDR3 DNA reads as TGTGCCAGCATCTCCGGAGGGTACACAGATACGCAGTATTTT.

This clonotype was recorded a few times. The V call is TRBV5-1, the J call TRBJ2-3; D not resolved. Trimming shortened V by 3 bases and J by 0 bases, and 11 bases separated the two germline ends. The V gene's germline CDR1 is SGHRS and CDR2 YFSETQ. CDR3 size: 15 residues. CDR3: CASSSIPPSTDTQYF. CDR3 coding DNA: TGCGCCAGCAGCTCTATTCCTCCTAGCACAGATACGCAGTATTTT.

There are many counts of this clonotype. The chain has TRBV7-9 and TRBJ2-2; no clear D. Germline values: CDR1 SEHNR, CDR2 FQNEAQ (reference sequence). The CDR3 is made up of 12 amino acids. The V gene lost 5 bases and the J gene lost 7 bases, with 8 bases spanning the gap. The CDR3 here is CASSPPVGELFF. The CDR3 DNA reads TGTGCCAGCAGCCCCCCTGTCGGGGAGCTGTTTTTT.

This clonotype was counted at least ten times. The genes are TRBV5-1 and TRBJ2-1; 12 nucleotides agree with TRBD2. V trimming: 3 bases; J trimming: 4 bases; junction bases outside the gene matches: 5. The CDR3 has 16 residues. Germline V lookup: CDR1 SGHRS, CDR2 YFSETQ. This chain's CDR3 is CASSSSGTSGYNEQFF. CDR3 in DNA: TGCGCCAGCAGCTCCTCCGGGACTAGCGGGTACAATGAGCAGTTCTTC. Full variable domain (outside the CDR3, taken from reference TRBV5-1 and TRBJ2-1): KAGVTQTPRYLIKTRGQQVTLSCSPISGHRSVSWYQQTPGQGLQFLFEYFSETQRNKGNFPGRFSGRQFSNSRSEMNVSTLELGDSALYLCASSSSGTSGYNEQFFGPGTRLTVL.

This clonotype was observed at least ten times. The chain has TRBV15 and TRBJ1-1; no reliable D call. The germline V and J ends were trimmed by 7 bases and 8 bases, with 11 bases remaining between them. CDR1 and CDR2 (germline): LNHNV, YYDKDF (reference sequence). This CDR3 has 11 amino acids. In nucleotides, the CDR3 is TGTGCCACCATGAGGTGGAAAGAAGCTTTCTTT. Translating it yields CATMRWKEAFF.

This clonotype showed up many times. The V and J genes are TRBV3-1 and TRBJ2-3; the D is unclear. V was cut by 5 bases and J by 6 bases, with 15 bases left in between. Per the germline V gene, CDR1 is LGHDT and CDR2 is YNNKEL (reference sequence). This CDR3 has 14 residues. For the CDR3, the DNA is TGTGCCAGCAGCTACCGACGCCTCGGGGATACGCAGTATTTT. Its translation: CASSYRRLGDTQYF.

This clonotype has just a few counts. J is TRBJ1-1 and V is TRBV11-3; no reliable D call. V was clipped by 4 bases and J by 1 base, with 10 bases between them. This CDR3 is 14 amino acids long. Germline V gene lookup returns CDR1 SGHNT and CDR2 YENEEA. The CDR3 spells CASSYNHQNTEAFF. The CDR3 bases are TGTGCCAGCAGCTATAACCACCAGAACACTGAAGCTTTCTTT.

This clonotype was found many times. The chain links TRBV10-3 to TRBJ1-2; TRBD1 agrees at 8 bases. V was pared by 3 bases and J by 8 bases, with 11 bases of the junction left unmatched. The CDR3 sequence is 15 residues long. The germline CDR1 and CDR2 sequences are ENHRY and SYGVKD. CDR3 region: CAISDKDRDPGGYTF. In DNA, the CDR3 is TGTGCCATCAGTGACAAGGACAGGGATCCCGGCGGCTACACCTTC.

In its sample, this clonotype was seen many times. The V gene is TRBV7-2, the J gene TRBJ2-1; maybe TRBD2 (5 bases). V dropped 2 bases and J dropped 8 bases, with 10 bases sitting between them. Germline V CDR1 and CDR2: SGHTA, FQGNSA. The CDR3 consists of 13 residues. CDR3 DNA: TGTGCCAGCAGCTTAAACCCTAGCTATGAGCAGTTCTTC. It yields the protein CASSLNPSYEQFF.

This chain connects TRBV6-5 to TRBJ2-1, with 9 bases that match TRBD1. V lost 7 bases, J lost 10 bases, and 11 bases stayed unmatched. The CDR3 covers 14 residues. Germline CDR1 and CDR2: MNHEY and SVGAGI. CDR3 residues: CASTPDRGDGEQFF. The CDR3 DNA reads TGTGCCAGCACCCCAGACAGGGGGGACGGGGAGCAGTTCTTC.

This clonotype was observed many times. The V and J genes are TRBV7-2 and TRBJ2-3; 7 nucleotides line up with TRBD2. The V gene's germline CDR1 is SGHTA and CDR2 FQGNSA. Trimming at V came to 2 bases and at J to 0 bases, leaving 11 bases not matched to a gene. The CDR3 spans 18 residues. The chain's CDR3 is CASSLRPLAGSSTDTQYF. DNA of the CDR3: TGTGCCAGCAGCTTAAGGCCCTTAGCGGGCTCTAGCACAGATACGCAGTATTTT.

The sample holds many counts of this clonotype. The chain links TRBV5-1 to TRBJ2-2; 10 bases are a match to TRBD2. The CDR3 has 15 amino acids. The germline V gene has CDR1 SGHRS and CDR2 YFSETQ. After removal of 1 base from V and 7 bases from J, the junction contained 4 bases not matched to a gene. In DNA form, the CDR3 reads TGCGCCAGCAGCTTGTCTAGCGGGAGCGGCGGGGAGCTGTTTTTT. It specifies CASSLSSGSGGELFF.

This clonotype was seen repeatedly, ten times or more. The V gene is TRBV12-3 or TRBV12-4, the J gene TRBJ2-7, with 8 bases identical to TRBD1. This CDR3 has 15 amino acids. Trimming at V came to 4 bases and at J to 5 bases, leaving 10 bases not matched to a gene. DNA of the CDR3: TGTGCCAGCAGTTCAGGGACAGGCGACCGGAACGAGCAGTACTTC. Residues: CASSSGTGDRNEQYF.

This clonotype was seen at least ten times. The rearrangement joins TRBV4-2 to TRBJ2-3; D may be TRBD2 (7 bases). V was pared by 0 bases and J by 10 bases, with 11 bases between. Germline V gene lookup returns CDR1 LGHNA and CDR2 YNFKEQ. The length of the CDR3 is 13 residues. In nucleotides, the CDR3 is TGTGCCAGCAGCCAAGATAGAGGGGGGGCGCAGTATTTT. Its translation is CASSQDRGGAQYF.

This clonotype occurred many times. The chain is built from TRBV7-2 and TRBJ2-1; 9 nucleotides match TRBD2. The V segment lost 6 bases and the J segment 4 bases; nucleotides outside the gene matches: 7. Germline V gene lookup returns CDR1 SGHTA and CDR2 FQGNSA. This CDR3 is built from 15 residues. The CDR3 DNA sequence: TGTGCCAGCAGTAGAACTAGCGGGTCTTACAATGAGCAGTTCTTC. Translating gives CASSRTSGSYNEQFF. The entire variable domain, with the rest obtained from reference TRBV7-2 and TRBJ2-1, is as follows: GAGVSQSPSNKVTEKGKDVELRCDPISGHTALYWYRQSLGQGLEFLIYFQGNSAPDKSGLPSDRFSAERTGGSVSTLTIQRTQQEDSAVYLCASSRTSGSYNEQFFGPGTRLTVL.

This clonotype was detected many times. V and J are TRBV4-1 and TRBJ2-7; 10 bases are shared with TRBD2. The CDR3 has 15 amino acids. Germline trimming cut 4 bases from V and 0 bases from J; bases unmatched to any gene: 3. CDR1 is MGHRA and CDR2 is YSYEKL in the germline V gene. The CDR3 nucleotides read TGCGCCAGCAGCCCACCTAGCGGGAGCTCCTACGAGCAGTACTTC. This translates into CASSPPSGSSYEQYF.

This clonotype has ten or more counts. The rearrangement joins TRBV9 to TRBJ1-4; D possibly corresponds to TRBD1 (6 bases). Germline CDR1 SGDLS, CDR2 YYNGEE. This CDR3 has 16 residues. V was pared by 3 bases and J by 6 bases, with 18 bases between. The CDR3 here is CASSARPGAYDEKLFF. CDR3 nucleotide sequence: TGTGCCAGCAGCGCACGGCCAGGGGCCTACGATGAAAAACTGTTTTTT.

This clonotype was seen only a few times. V usage is TRBV20-1 and J usage is TRBJ2-7; D ambiguous. V lost 5 bases to trimming and J lost 6 bases, with 11 bases between them. CDR3 length: 11 amino acids. Germline V CDR1 and CDR2: DFQATT, SNEGSKA (reference sequence). The chain's CDR3 is CSALIVREQYF. The DNA for the CDR3 is TGCAGTGCTCTTATCGTCCGCGAGCAGTACTTC.

This clonotype was seen repeatedly, ten times or more. J is TRBJ1-1 and V is TRBV25-1; a weak D match, TRBD1 (5 bases). Germline V lookup: CDR1 MGHDK, CDR2 SYGVNS. The CDR3 sequence is 16 residues long. With 7 bases removed from V and 3 bases from J, the gap between germline ends came to 21 bases. The CDR3 loop reads CASTEWGGGLDTEAFF. The DNA of the CDR3 is TGTGCCAGCACAGAATGGGGCGGGGGTCTGGACACTGAAGCTTTCTTT.

Many counts were recorded for this clonotype. The genes are TRBV19 and TRBJ2-1, with D unresolved. The V gene's germline CDR1 is LNHDA and CDR2 SQIVND (reference sequence). CDR3 length: 16 residues. Trimming removed 3 bases at V and 5 bases at J, with 17 bases between. CDR3 amino acids: CASSIPGLQSNNEQFF. CDR3 sequence (DNA): TGTGCCAGTAGTATCCCGGGCCTCCAATCAAACAATGAGCAGTTCTTC.